The 2 T cell receptor delta chains in this list originate from one sample, sequenced in a study of γδ T cells in repeated Plasmodium falciparum infection. TCRdb fed the multiplex PCR reads into CATT to redo clone calling. Among tens of thousands of delta-chain clones listed, roughly 1.6% were seen once. Gammadelta T cells were flow-sorted from PBMC into Vgamma9/Vdelta2+ and Vdelta2-negative populations for bulk analysis. The sample consisted of gamma-delta T cells from blood. These TCRs come from a pool of human donors (malaria-infected and uninfected, not separated).

This clone showed up many times. A far larger clone is only one base removed, so a read error is likely. Other nucleotide sequences in the sample specify the same CDR3. The rearrangement joins TRDV2 to TRDJ3; D is possibly TRDD3 (5 bases). The J gene, absent from TCRdb, was called here by matching the DNA to germline. The CDR3 extends over 20 amino acids. Germline CDR1 reads GEAIGNYY; CDR2 reads EKD. CDR3 nucleotides: TGTGCCTGTGACACCCTTCAGGGGGGCGGTCGCTCCTGGGACACCAGACAGATGTTTTTC. Encoded protein: CACDTLQGGGRSWDTRQMFF.

There are many counts of this clone. V and J are TRDV1 and TRDJ1, with 8 bases fitting TRDD3. The CDR3 is 26 residues long. V shed 0 bases and J 0 bases; nucleotides not matched to a gene: 33. Germline loops: CDR1 TSWWSYY, CDR2 QGS. The CDR3 nucleotides read TGTGCTCTTGGGGAACTGTTCGGGGGGCCAGTCTTGACTGCGTACTGGGGGTTACCTTACACCGATAAACTCATCTTT. This sequence encodes CALGELFGGPVLTAYWGLPYTDKLIF.